Shown below are 29 T cell receptor beta chains from a single sample sequenced in a study of persistence of HIV-infected CD4 T cells. The libraries were made with immunoSEQ version 4 in survey mode. Method: immunoSEQ multiplex PCR; TCRdb's copy keeps in-frame clones and lacks some. The sample has under 40,000 clones; 82% are singletons. The stimulus was lysate of CMV-infected fibroblasts, around 10 ug/mL. CD40L-negative CD69-negative CD45RO-high memory CD4+ T cells were sorted as populations depleted of antigen-responding cells. These TCRs' antigens remain unknown. The sequencing here drew on CD4+ T cells sorted from PBMCs after approximately 19-hour stimulation, taken from a patient who received antiretroviral therapy. Source of these receptors: an adult woman with HIV who was CMV-seropositive.

The V call is TRBV2, the J call TRBJ2-3, with unresolved D. The germline V and J ends were trimmed by 6 bases and 2 bases, with 12 bases remaining between them. This CDR3 comprises 14 residues. Germline V gives CDR1 SNHLY, CDR2 FYNNEI. The CDR3, as DNA: TGTGCCAGCAGGGGCTACCTACACACAGATACGCAGTATTTT. Translation gives CASRGYLHTDTQYF.

This rearrangement joins TRBV6-2 or TRBV6-3 to TRBJ1-2; weak D call: TRBD1 (6 bases). CDR1 and CDR2 from the germline V gene are MNHEY and SVGEGT. Trimming pared 4 bases from V and 8 bases from J, leaving 17 bases between. This CDR3 spans 14 amino acids. The CDR3 DNA is TGTGCCAGCAGTTCGGTTAACAGGGAAGAAGGCTACACCTTC. It specifies CASSSVNREEGYTF.

V is TRBV6-1 and J is TRBJ1-6, with D maybe TRBD1 (5 bases). Trimming removed 2 bases from V and 7 bases from J, with 15 bases in between. CDR1 and CDR2 from the germline V gene are MNHNS and SASEGT. This CDR3 comprises 16 residues. Here the CDR3 DNA reads TGTGCCAGCAGTGAAATAGAAGGCAGGGACAATTCACCCCTCCACTTT. The encoded protein is CASSEIEGRDNSPLHF.

The rearrangement uses TRBV5-1 and TRBJ1-2; D might be TRBD1 (5 bases). The germline V gene has CDR1 SGHRS and CDR2 YFSETQ. CDR3 length equals 14 residues. The ends were cut back, 5 bases at V and 1 base at J, with 12 bases in the middle. CDR3 sequence: CASRGGGDNYGYTF. CDR3 DNA sequence: TGCGCCAGCAGGGGCGGAGGGGATAACTATGGCTACACCTTC.

This clone was seen once. The chain is built from TRBV6-5 and TRBJ1-1; 8 bases fit TRBD1. Germline CDR1 reads MNHEY; CDR2 reads SVGAGI. This CDR3 region has 15 residues. Trimming took 3 bases from V and 6 from J; bases not matched to a gene: 9. The CDR3 region has the DNA TGTGCCAGCAGTTATGATGACAGGGGTACTTCTGAAGCTTTCTTT. Translating it yields CASSYDDRGTSEAFF.

The V gene is TRBV9, the J gene TRBJ2-2; no reliable D call. The CDR3 extends over 13 amino acids. V was clipped by 6 bases and J by 1 base, with 7 bases between them. Germline V CDR1 and CDR2: SGDLS, YYNGEE. The CDR3 sequence is CASTSRNTGELFF. The DNA of the CDR3 is TGTGCCAGCACCAGCCGGAACACCGGGGAGCTGTTTTTT.

The CDR3 sequence is CASSLASGGMDEQFF. The CDR3 nucleotides read TGCGCCAGCAGCTTGGCCTCCGGGGGGATGGATGAGCAGTTCTTC. The rearrangement joins TRBV5-1 to TRBJ2-1, with 7 bases fitting TRBD2. The CDR3 has 15 residues. Trimming took 0 bases from V and 8 from J; bases not matched to a gene: 8. Germline lookup yields CDR1 SGHRS and CDR2 YFSETQ.

A single count supports this clone. J is TRBJ1-1 and V is TRBV10-2; no clear D. Germline V lookup: CDR1 WSHSY, CDR2 SAAADI. The CDR3 has 13 residues. The germline V and J ends were trimmed by 1 base and 3 bases, with 6 bases remaining between them. The CDR3 DNA is TGCGCCAGCAGTGAGTACCAAGACACTGAAGCTTTCTTT. This translates into CASSEYQDTEAFF.

The chain combines TRBV5-5 with TRBJ1-2, with TRBD1 identical over 8 bases. V shed 4 bases, J shed 8 bases, and the junction held 10 bases outside the gene matches. CDR1 is SGHKS, CDR2 YYEKEE, per germline (reference sequence). The CDR3 contains 14 residues. Here the CDR3 DNA reads TGTGCCAGCAGCCCCCAAGGACAGGGAGGCGGCTACACCTTC. It translates to CASSPQGQGGGYTF.

In its sample, this clone was seen a few times. The rearrangement links TRBV18 to TRBJ2-3, with D possibly being TRBD1 (5 bases). V lost 6 bases, J lost 0 bases, and 19 bases lay in between. This CDR3 contains 17 residues. Germline V gene data show CDR1 as KGHSH and CDR2 as LQKENI. CDR3 in amino acids: CASSPGSGHTSTDTQYF. CDR3 in DNA: TGTGCCAGCTCCCCCGGCTCTGGACATACTAGCACAGATACGCAGTATTTT.

The genes are TRBV3-1 (or the pseudogene TRBV3-2) and TRBJ1-1; 8 positions match TRBD1. The junction had 13 bases not matched to a gene; V was cut back by 3 bases and J by 7 bases. Per the germline V gene, CDR1 is LGHDT and CDR2 is YNNKEL (reference sequence). CDR3 length equals 16 residues. CDR3 residues: CASSQQLLSGTGEAFF. In DNA, the CDR3 is TGTGCCAGCAGCCAGCAGCTCTTATCCGGGACAGGTGAAGCTTTCTTT.

Only a few counts were recorded for this clone. The V gene is TRBV7-2, the J gene TRBJ1-5; D is uncertain. Trimming removed 1 base at V and 6 bases at J, with 10 bases between. This CDR3 comprises 14 residues. Germline lookup yields CDR1 SGHTA and CDR2 FQGNSA. This CDR3 is CASSLGRVTQPQHF. As DNA, the CDR3 is TGTGCCAGCAGCTTAGGTAGGGTTACTCAGCCCCAGCATTTT.

The chain has TRBV10-3 and TRBJ1-2, with 7 bases matching TRBD1. This CDR3 region has 16 residues. With V trimmed by 0 bases and J by 0 bases, 4 bases remained unmatched. Germline values: CDR1 ENHRY, CDR2 SYGVKD. CDR3 sequence reads: CAISESGQTTNYGYTF. The CDR3, as DNA: TGTGCCATCAGTGAGTCGGGACAGACGACTAACTATGGCTACACCTTC.

The chain recombines TRBV4-1 with TRBJ1-2, with D tentatively TRBD1 (5 bases). The germline gives CDR1 MGHRA, CDR2 YSYEKL. V lost 0 bases, J lost 5 bases, and 10 bases lay in between. The CDR3 spans 14 residues. CDR3 sequence reads: CASSQDGGNYGYTF. The CDR3 DNA reads as TGCGCCAGCAGCCAAGATGGGGGAAATTATGGCTACACCTTC.

The CDR3: CASSFGSLFDEQYF. CDR3 nucleotides: TGCGCCAGCAGCTTCGGGAGTTTATTCGACGAGCAGTACTTC. This chain joins TRBV5-1 and TRBJ2-7, with TRBD2 as a possible D gene (6 bases). The CDR3 runs 14 residues. Trimming removed 2 bases from V and 5 bases from J, with 14 bases in between. In germline, CDR1 is SGHRS, CDR2 YFSETQ. Full variable domain (outside the CDR3, taken from reference TRBV5-1 and TRBJ2-7): KAGVTQTPRYLIKTRGQQVTLSCSPISGHRSVSWYQQTPGQGLQFLFEYFSETQRNKGNFPGRFSGRQFSNSRSEMNVSTLELGDSALYLCASSFGSLFDEQYFGPGTRLTVT.

The CDR3 DNA reads TGTGCCACCATTGTAACAGGGGTTTGGGACACTGAAGCTTTCTTT. Translation gives CATIVTGVWDTEAFF. The chain combines TRBV24-1 with TRBJ1-1; 7 bases match TRBD1. J lost 3 bases, V lost 8 bases, and 11 bases had no gene match. The length of the CDR3 is 15 residues. Germline V CDR1 and CDR2: KGHDR, SFDVKD.

This chain connects TRBV5-5 to TRBJ1-1, with D perhaps matching TRBD1 (5 bases). The V end was cut by 0 bases, the J end by 7 bases, with 10 bases between. This CDR3 spans 13 amino acids. Germline V gene sequence: CDR1 SGHKS, CDR2 YYEKEE (reference sequence). The CDR3 DNA sequence: TGTGCCAGCAGCTTGGGGGGGTATGTTGAAGCTTTCTTT. As protein: CASSLGGYVEAFF.

The sample holds a few counts of this clone. The V call is TRBV28, the J call TRBJ1-1; possible D gene TRBD1, 6 bases. V was clipped by 3 bases and J by 4 bases, with 9 bases between them. Germline CDR1 is MDHEN and CDR2 is SYDVKM. This CDR3 spans 13 amino acids. This chain's CDR3 is CASSFLGGTEAFF. The CDR3 nucleotides read TGTGCCAGCAGTTTCCTAGGGGGCACTGAAGCTTTCTTT.

The chain combines TRBV9 with TRBJ2-2, with D possibly TRBD2 on 6 matching bases. Deletions cut 3 bases from V and 2 bases from J, with 11 bases between. CDR1 and CDR2 from the germline V gene are SGDLS and YYNGEE. The CDR3 consists of 15 residues. In DNA form, the CDR3 reads TGTGCCAGCAGCGAAACGGGACTTAACACCGGGGAGCTGTTTTTT. Amino acid sequence: CASSETGLNTGELFF.

This clone was observed once. V and J are TRBV21-1 and TRBJ1-6. TRBV21-1 is reported as a pseudogene. This CDR3 is built from 14 residues. The CDR3 sequence: CASSKIQRIHPLHF. CDR3 bases: TGTGCCAGCAGCAAAATCCAGAGAATTCACCCCCTCCACTTT.

This rearrangement joins TRBV20-1 to TRBJ2-1; 8 nucleotides align to TRBD2. Trimming at V came to 3 bases and at J to 2 bases, leaving 6 bases not matched to a gene. The germline gives CDR1 DFQATT, CDR2 SNEGSKA (reference sequence). The CDR3 contains 15 residues. CDR3 in DNA: TGCAGTGCTAGTCGGGAGGGGTTAGCCTACAATGAGCAGTTCTTC. Translating gives CSASREGLAYNEQFF.

Only one count was recorded for this clone. The chain recombines TRBV5-4 with TRBJ2-7; D possibly corresponds to TRBD2 (6 bases). CDR3 length equals 14 residues. Trimming shortened V by 0 bases and J by 2 bases, and 9 bases separated the two germline ends. From germline, CDR1 is SGHNT and CDR2 YYREEE (reference sequence). CDR3 loop: CASSLALAPYEQYF. The CDR3 DNA reads TGTGCCAGCAGCTTGGCACTAGCCCCCTACGAGCAGTACTTC.

CDR3 in amino acids: CASSHPGLNTEAFF. CDR3 nucleotides: TGTGCCAGCAGCCACCCCGGCTTGAACACTGAAGCTTTCTTT. The chain employs TRBV7-9 and TRBJ1-1; D unresolved. Between the trimmed V and J ends, which lost 5 bases and 0 bases, there was a span of 10 bases. The CDR3 has 14 residues. CDR1 and CDR2 (germline): SEHNR, FQNEAQ (reference sequence).

The chain uses TRBV5-6 and TRBJ1-2; 11 bases fit TRBD1. The J segment lost 4 bases and the V segment lost 3 bases, leaving 8 bases of the junction unmatched. Germline CDR1 SGHDT, CDR2 YYEEEE. The CDR3 runs 16 residues. The CDR3 is CASSSLGGQGGYGYTF. CDR3 bases: TGTGCCAGCAGCTCCCTAGGGGGACAGGGGGGCTATGGCTACACCTTC.

The chain links TRBV9 to TRBJ2-7; TRBD1 aligns across 7 bases. Germline assignment: CDR1 SGDLS and CDR2 YYNGEE. The junction had 8 bases not matched to a gene; V was cut back by 0 bases and J by 2 bases. The CDR3 is 16 amino acids. The CDR3 loop reads CASSVGRDRETYEQYF. Written as DNA, the CDR3 is TGTGCCAGCAGCGTAGGCCGGGACAGAGAGACCTACGAGCAGTACTTC.

The CDR3, as DNA: TGTGCCAGCTCACCGGGACAGGGATTCGGAGGCTACACCTTC. As protein: CASSPGQGFGGYTF. J is TRBJ1-2 and V is TRBV18; 9 positions agree with TRBD1. Trimming cost V 3 bases and J 8 bases; bases outside gene matches: 7. CDR3 size: 14 residues. The germline V gene encodes CDR1 KGHSH and CDR2 LQKENI.

The chain recombines TRBV19 with TRBJ1-2, with D perhaps TRBD1 (5 bases). CDR3 length equals 15 residues. The germline CDR1 and CDR2 sequences are LNHDA and SQIVND (reference sequence). The ends were cut back, 5 bases at V and 8 bases at J, with 21 bases in the middle. The CDR3 DNA reads TGTGCCAGTAGTGTATTACCCCTCCCAGGGTACGGCTACACCTTC. As protein: CASSVLPLPGYGYTF.

The chain recombines TRBV19 with TRBJ1-5, with a possible D match to TRBD1 (6 bases). CDR3 length: 16 amino acids. The V gene lost 1 base and the J gene lost 5 bases, with 15 bases spanning the gap. Germline V gene sequence: CDR1 LNHDA, CDR2 SQIVND (reference sequence). CDR3 sequence: CASSIAGTGYHQPQHF. The DNA for the CDR3 is TGTGCCAGTAGTATAGCTGGAACAGGGTACCATCAGCCCCAGCATTTT.

This clone was counted a single time. The chain employs TRBV7-9 and TRBJ1-4; D ambiguous. Germline V CDR1 and CDR2: SEHNR, FQNEAQ (reference sequence). V lost 1 base to trimming and J lost 3 bases, with 9 bases between them. The CDR3 runs to 15 residues. For the CDR3, the DNA is TGTGCCAGCAGCTTAGGGTCAGTTCCTAATGAAAAACTGTTTTTT. This translates into CASSLGSVPNEKLFF.